A single sample gave rise to the 25 T cell receptor beta chains below, sequenced in a study of T cell responses to AZD1222 COVID-19 vaccine. Produced via immunoSEQ multiplex PCR; TCRdb's table is partial and in-frame only. The sample lists about 18,000 clones; roughly 79% were seen once. The sample was peripheral blood, taken 28 days after the second AZD1222 dose. The receptors shown here come from an adult who received the AZD1222 COVID-19 vaccine.

The chain uses TRBV6-1 and TRBJ1-3; the match to TRBD1 covers 7 bases. The V segment lost 5 bases and the J segment 1 base; nucleotides outside the gene matches: 5. Germline assignment: CDR1 MNHNS and CDR2 SASEGT. This CDR3 contains 15 residues. CDR3 nucleotides: TGTGCCAGCAGTTGGGACAGAACTTCTGGAAACACCATATATTTT. Amino acids: CASSWDRTSGNTIYF.

The chain uses TRBV7-2 and TRBJ2-7; D tentatively reads TRBD1 or TRBD2 (5 bases each). Germline V gives CDR1 SGHTA, CDR2 FQGNSA. The CDR3 is 16 amino acids. V gave up 1 base and J gave up 2 bases, with 15 bases separating them. The CDR3 bases are TGTGCCAGCAGCTTAGGGGGGAGTAACAGAGCCTACGAGCAGTACTTC. Protein sequence: CASSLGGSNRAYEQYF.

V is TRBV5-1 and J is TRBJ1-1, with TRBD1 matching over 10 bases. The V segment lost 3 bases and the J segment 4 bases; nucleotides outside the gene matches: 6. CDR1 is SGHRS and CDR2 is YFSETQ in the germline V gene. The CDR3 is 15 amino acids. The CDR3 sequence: CASSYDRTGGTEAFF. In nucleotides, the CDR3 is TGCGCCAGCAGCTATGATCGGACAGGGGGCACTGAAGCTTTCTTT.

This clone showed up just once. This chain connects TRBV30 to TRBJ1-1; 7 nucleotides align to TRBD1. Germline V lookup: CDR1 GTSNPN, CDR2 SVGIG (reference sequence). Unmatched junction bases numbered 9, after V lost 1 base and J lost 4 bases. CDR3 length equals 15 residues. The CDR3: CAWSGAGGGSTEAFF. The CDR3 nucleotides are TGTGCCTGGAGTGGTGCAGGGGGGGGGAGCACTGAAGCTTTCTTT.

The chain employs TRBV6-5 and TRBJ2-7; 11 nucleotides line up with TRBD1. V gave up 8 bases and J gave up 12 bases; unmatched junction bases: 9. Germline V gene data show CDR1 as MNHEY and CDR2 as SVGAGI. CDR3 size: 12 residues. CDR3 protein: CASGYRDRGGYF. The CDR3 nucleotides are TGTGCCAGCGGCTACCGGGACAGGGGGGGGTACTTC.

This clone was counted between two and nine times. CDR3: CAWGGLGSYNEQFF. CDR3 sequence (DNA): TGTGCCTGGGGGGGACTAGGCTCCTACAATGAGCAGTTCTTC. V usage is TRBV30 and J usage is TRBJ2-1, with TRBD2 matching over 8 bases. Germline CDR1 is GTSNPN and CDR2 is SVGIG (reference sequence). V dropped 5 bases and J dropped 0; count of bases not matched to a gene: 3. CDR3 length: 14 amino acids.

This rearrangement joins TRBV6-5 to TRBJ2-3; D not resolved. There are 13 residues in the CDR3. CDR1 and CDR2 from the germline V gene are MNHEY and SVGAGI. Trimming left V 8 bases short and J 1 base short, with 10 bases between. This CDR3 is CASSPLGTDTQYF. The CDR3 coding sequence is TGTGCCAGCTCGCCCCTGGGCACAGATACGCAGTATTTT.

The gene calls are TRBV7-6 and TRBJ1-3, with D unresolved. The CDR3 covers 16 residues. Germline values: CDR1 SGHVS, CDR2 FNYEAQ. V lost 1 base, J lost 0 bases, and 10 bases lay in between. CDR3 sequence reads: CASSLGLRYSGNTIYF. The CDR3 DNA reads TGTGCCAGCAGCTTAGGGCTCAGGTACTCTGGAAACACCATATATTTT.

This rearrangement joins TRBV11-2 to TRBJ2-1; D remains ambiguous. The CDR3 runs to 12 residues. V lost 1 base and J 12 bases, leaving 10 bases between the germline ends. Germline V gene lookup returns CDR1 SGHAT and CDR2 FQNNGV. CDR3 sequence reads: CASSLVSVGQFF. DNA of the CDR3: TGTGCCAGCAGCTTAGTATCGGTGGGGCAGTTCTTC.

The J gene is TRBJ2-1, the V gene TRBV10-3; D remains unclear. Looked up from germline, CDR1 is ENHRY and CDR2 is SYGVKD. The CDR3 covers 13 residues. The germline V and J ends were trimmed by 4 bases and 2 bases, with 6 bases remaining between them. Here the CDR3 reads CAISGAPYNEQFF. In DNA form, the CDR3 reads TGTGCCATCAGTGGGGCACCCTACAATGAGCAGTTCTTC.

The CDR3 DNA reads as TGTGCCAGCAGCTTCGGAGGAGTTGCTAACTATGGCTACACCTTC. This encodes CASSFGGVANYGYTF. The V gene is TRBV9, the J gene TRBJ1-2, with D unresolved. The CDR3 has 15 amino acids. V lost 4 bases and J lost 0, with 13 bases in between. Looked up from germline, CDR1 is SGDLS and CDR2 is YYNGEE.

This clone was seen a handful of times. The chain recombines TRBV12-5 with TRBJ2-1; D is possibly TRBD2 (6 bases). This CDR3 region has 14 residues. CDR1 is LGHNT and CDR2 is FRNRAP in the germline V gene. The chain's CDR3 is CALLDHGGTDEQFF. CDR3 nucleotide sequence: TGTGCGCTTCTTGACCACGGGGGAACGGATGAGCAGTTCTTC.

The genes are TRBV30 and TRBJ1-6; D is undetermined. Trimming took off 1 base at V and 7 bases at J, with 2 bases between the two ends. This CDR3 has 11 amino acids. Per the germline V gene, CDR1 is GTSNPN and CDR2 is SVGIG (reference sequence). The CDR3 DNA sequence: TGTGCCTGGAGTGCAAATTCACCCCTCCACTTT. This gives the protein CAWSANSPLHF. The whole variable domain, remainder taken from reference TRBV30 and TRBJ1-6, is SQTIHQWPATLVQPVGSPLSLECTVEGTSNPNLYWYRQAAGRGLQLLFYSVGIGQISSEVPQNLSASRPQDRQFILSSKKLLLSDSGFYLCAWSANSPLHFGNGTRLTVT.

The chain has TRBV2 and TRBJ1-4, with 11 bases lining up with TRBD1. CDR1 is SNHLY and CDR2 is FYNNEI in the germline V gene. This CDR3 is 16 amino acids long. J gave up 0 bases and V 6 bases, and 3 bases lay outside the gene matches. CDR3 amino acids: CASSGQGAPTNEKLFF. CDR3 coding DNA: TGTGCCAGCAGCGGACAGGGGGCCCCAACTAATGAAAAACTGTTTTTT. Complete variable domain (other parts from reference TRBV2 and TRBJ1-4): EPEVTQTPSHQVTQMGQEVILRCVPISNHLYFYWYRQILGQKVEFLVSFYNNEISEKSEIFDDQFSVERPDGSNFTLKIRSTKLEDSAMYFCASSGQGAPTNEKLFFGSGTQLSVL.

CDR3 DNA sequence: TGTGCCAGCAGTTTATTAGGACAGGCCTCGGTCGCCGAGCAGTACTTC. Encoded protein: CASSLLGQASVAEQYF. The rearrangement uses TRBV27 and TRBJ2-7; 7 bases are a match to TRBD1. The germline gives CDR1 MNHEY, CDR2 SMNVEV (reference sequence). Trimming removed 1 base from V and 6 bases from J; junction bases left unmatched: 12. The CDR3 runs 16 residues.

Only one count was recorded for this clone. The V call is TRBV6-6, the J call TRBJ1-5; 8 nucleotides align to TRBD1. Germline values: CDR1 MNHNY, CDR2 SVGAGI (reference sequence). Unmatched junction bases numbered 2, after V lost 4 bases and J lost 9 bases. The CDR3 has 12 residues. CDR3 loop: CASSWTGRPQHF. The CDR3 DNA reads as TGTGCCAGCAGTTGGACAGGGCGGCCCCAGCATTTT.

V is TRBV6-2 or TRBV6-3 and J is TRBJ2-3; 7 nucleotides line up with TRBD1. The CDR3 extends over 14 amino acids. The germline CDR1 and CDR2 sequences are MNHEY and SVGEGT. V was clipped by 6 bases and J by 2 bases; unmatched bases: 5. The CDR3 sequence: CASSRDSITDTQYF. The CDR3 DNA reads as TGTGCCAGCAGCCGGGACAGCATCACAGATACGCAGTATTTT.

The genes are TRBV5-1 and TRBJ2-7, with 11 bases that match TRBD2. The CDR3 has 17 amino acids. The V segment lost 0 bases and the J segment 1 base; nucleotides outside the gene matches: 6. The germline V gene encodes CDR1 SGHRS and CDR2 YFSETQ. In DNA, the CDR3 is TGCGCCAGCAGCTTGGCACCGACTAGCGGGGCTTCCTACGAGCAGTACTTC. It yields the protein CASSLAPTSGASYEQYF.

This rearrangement joins TRBV5-4 to TRBJ1-6; D unclear. The CDR3 length is 15 residues. In germline, CDR1 is SGHNT, CDR2 YYREEE (reference sequence). Trimming removed 1 base at V and 10 bases at J, with 15 bases between. CDR3 DNA: TGTGCCAGCAGCTTGCAGCCCGGCTTTCGGTCACCCCTCCACTTT. This gives the protein CASSLQPGFRSPLHF.

This sequence joins TRBV7-2 and TRBJ2-3, with 10 bases lining up with TRBD1. Per the germline V gene, CDR1 is SGHTA and CDR2 is FQGNSA. CDR3 length: 18 amino acids. J lost 3 bases, V lost 1 base, and 10 bases had no gene match. The CDR3 is CASSLGRDRGFWTDTQYF. CDR3 DNA sequence: TGTGCCAGCAGCTTAGGACGGGACAGGGGATTTTGGACAGATACGCAGTATTTT.

In this sample, this clone turned up once. The chain uses TRBV19 and TRBJ2-1, with TRBD2 identical over 7 bases. The CDR3 extends over 13 amino acids. Per germline, CDR1 LNHDA and CDR2 SQIVND (reference sequence). V dropped 5 bases and J dropped 2; count of bases not matched to a gene: 0. The CDR3 is CASSGGAYNEQFF. The CDR3 nucleotides are TGTGCCAGTAGTGGGGGGGCCTACAATGAGCAGTTCTTC.

The chain joins TRBV2 to TRBJ1-1, with no clear D. The V gene's germline CDR1 is SNHLY and CDR2 FYNNEI. CDR3 length: 14 amino acids. Trimming removed 5 bases at V and 5 bases at J, with 15 bases between. This CDR3 is CASSSQEGLTEAFF. The CDR3 bases are TGTGCCAGCAGTTCCCAAGAAGGGTTGACTGAAGCTTTCTTT.

The genes are TRBV9 and TRBJ2-7; D assignment may be TRBD1 or TRBD2 (5 bases each). The V end lost 4 bases, the J end lost 7 bases, and 9 bases lay between the germline ends. Looked up from germline, CDR1 is SGDLS and CDR2 is YYNGEE. The CDR3 has 11 amino acids. CDR3: CASSTEGEQYF. CDR3 DNA sequence: TGTGCCAGCAGCACAGAGGGGGAGCAGTACTTC.

The chain links TRBV3-1 (or the pseudogene TRBV3-2) to TRBJ2-7, with 14 nucleotides matching TRBD2. Germline CDR1 is LGHDT and CDR2 is YNNKEL (reference sequence). V shed 4 bases, J shed 6 bases, and the junction held 2 bases outside the gene matches. The CDR3 extends over 14 amino acids. The CDR3 here is CASSRGLAGGEQYF. In nucleotides, the CDR3 is TGTGCCAGCAGCCGAGGACTAGCGGGAGGCGAGCAGTACTTC.

The CDR3 loop reads CASSPGLAEVHEQYF. The CDR3 region has the DNA TGTGCCAGCTCACCGGGACTAGCGGAGGTCCACGAGCAGTACTTC. The chain joins TRBV18 to TRBJ2-7; 11 bases are shared with TRBD2. The CDR3 runs to 15 residues. Looked up from germline, CDR1 is KGHSH and CDR2 is LQKENI. V shed 3 bases and J 5 bases; nucleotides not matched to a gene: 6.